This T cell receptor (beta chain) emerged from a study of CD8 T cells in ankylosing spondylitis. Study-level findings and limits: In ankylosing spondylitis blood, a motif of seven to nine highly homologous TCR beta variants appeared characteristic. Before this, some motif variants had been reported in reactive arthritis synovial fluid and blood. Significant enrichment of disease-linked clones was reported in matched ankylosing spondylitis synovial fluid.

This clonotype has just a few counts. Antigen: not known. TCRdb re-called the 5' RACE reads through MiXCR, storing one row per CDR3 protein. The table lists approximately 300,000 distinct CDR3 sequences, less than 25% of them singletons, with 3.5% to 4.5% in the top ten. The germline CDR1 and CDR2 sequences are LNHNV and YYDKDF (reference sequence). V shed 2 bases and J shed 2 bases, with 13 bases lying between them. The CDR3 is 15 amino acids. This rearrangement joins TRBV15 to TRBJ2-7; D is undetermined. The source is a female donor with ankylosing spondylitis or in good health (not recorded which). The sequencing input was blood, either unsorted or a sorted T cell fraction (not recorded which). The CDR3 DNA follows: TGTGCCACCAGCAGAACAGCCGGACGGACCTACGAGCAGTACTTC. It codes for CATSRTAGRTYEQYF.